This passage covers 29 T cell receptor beta chains from one sample sequenced in a study of OX40 agonist ivuxolimab in advanced cancers. Sequencing used immunoSEQ multiplex PCR; TCRdb keeps in-frame clones, though not all of them. The sample has some 50,000 clones; over 75% are singletons. The specimen was CD4+ or CD8+ T cells sorted from blood, collected in a trial of the OX40 agonist ivuxolimab. These receptors originate from an adult with an advanced solid tumor such as melanoma, head and neck, liver or kidney cancer.

This chain uses TRBV4-1 with TRBJ2-6; TRBD1 matches at 8 bases. Germline loops: CDR1 MGHRA, CDR2 YSYEKL. The CDR3 totals 18 residues. Trimming cost V 2 bases and J 0 bases; bases outside gene matches: 6. The CDR3: CASSQIGTGNSGANVLTF. The CDR3 coding sequence is TGCGCCAGCAGCCAAATAGGGACAGGAAACTCTGGGGCCAACGTCCTGACTTTC.

The V call is TRBV10-1, the J call TRBJ2-3, with D unclear. Germline CDR1 reads WNHNN; CDR2 reads SYGVQD (reference sequence). The CDR3 covers 12 residues. V was cut by 3 bases and J by 3 bases, with 4 bases left in between. DNA of the CDR3: TGCGCCAGCAGTGAAGGGACAGATACGCAGTATTTT. Protein sequence: CASSEGTDTQYF.

The rearrangement uses TRBV5-6 and TRBJ1-2; tentatively, D is TRBD1 (5 bases). CDR3 length: 13 residues. Trimming took 1 base from V and 4 from J, leaving 8 bases between them. Germline CDR1 and CDR2: SGHDT and YYEEEE. The CDR3 DNA reads as TGTGCCAGCAGCTTGAACAGGCTCTATGGCTACACCTTC. It codes for CASSLNRLYGYTF.

The rearrangement links TRBV29-1 to TRBJ2-7, with TRBD2 identical over 8 bases. CDR3 size: 14 residues. Trimming removed 3 bases from V and 5 bases from J; junction bases left unmatched: 9. Germline CDR1 is SQVTM and CDR2 is ANQGSEA. As DNA, the CDR3 is TGCAGCGTTGAGCCGGGGGGGGATGGCGACGAGCAGTACTTC. This sequence encodes CSVEPGGDGDEQYF.

V usage is TRBV12-5 and J usage is TRBJ1-5, with D tentatively TRBD1 (6 bases). This CDR3 has 13 amino acids. CDR1 LGHNT and CDR2 FRNRAP come from the germline V gene. V dropped 3 bases and J dropped 7 bases, with 10 bases sitting between them. This chain's CDR3 is CASGLEGDQPQHF. The CDR3 region has the DNA TGTGCTAGTGGTTTAGAGGGGGACCAGCCCCAGCATTTT.

The chain carries TRBV5-1 and TRBJ2-3; 9 positions agree with TRBD1. The CDR3 is made up of 15 amino acids. CDR1 is SGHRS and CDR2 is YFSETQ in the germline V gene. V dropped 6 bases and J dropped 0; count of bases not matched to a gene: 5. The CDR3 is CASKGTGTSTDTQYF. The CDR3 coding sequence is TGCGCCAGCAAGGGGACAGGGACGAGCACAGATACGCAGTATTTT.

The chain has TRBV7-6 and TRBJ2-7; perhaps TRBD2 as D (6 bases). Looked up from germline, CDR1 is SGHVS and CDR2 is FNYEAQ. The V gene lost 0 bases and the J gene lost 7 bases, with 16 bases spanning the gap. CDR3 length: 15 residues. The DNA of the CDR3 is TGTGCCAGCAGCTTAGCGGTAGGGGCCGCGGGGGAGCAGTACTTC. It translates to CASSLAVGAAGEQYF.

The chain joins TRBV25-1 to TRBJ1-4, with TRBD1 matching over 12 bases. The CDR3 is 17 amino acids. Per germline, CDR1 MGHDK and CDR2 SYGVNS. J was trimmed by 8 bases and V by 7 bases; bases with no gene match: 14. The CDR3 loop is CASTTGTGGIRGEKLFF. As DNA, the CDR3 is TGTGCCAGCACCACCGGGACAGGGGGCATAAGGGGGGAAAAACTGTTTTTT.

With regard to this clone: One end of the junction varies from germline; a read error may be responsible. The V and J genes are TRBV10-3 and TRBJ2-1; D gene uncertain. Germline V gene sequence: CDR1 ENHRY, CDR2 SYGVKD. CDR3 length: 12 amino acids. The CDR3 DNA follows: TGTGCCAGCAGTGTCGACTTTGGTGAGCAGTTCTTC. It encodes CASSVDFGEQFF.

This sequence joins TRBV19 and TRBJ1-3; D perhaps matches TRBD1 (5 bases). V was trimmed by 3 bases and J by 0 bases, leaving 12 bases between them. There are 16 residues in the CDR3. Germline V gives CDR1 LNHDA, CDR2 SQIVND (reference sequence). The CDR3: CASSMTAGSSGNTIYF. CDR3 nucleotide sequence: TGTGCCAGTAGTATGACGGCAGGGAGCTCTGGAAACACCATATATTTT.

The chain uses TRBV7-2 and TRBJ2-3; D not certain. Germline assignment: CDR1 SGHTA and CDR2 FQGNSA. Between the trimmed V and J ends, which lost 2 bases and 12 bases, there was a span of 9 bases. CDR3 length: 11 amino acids. The CDR3 bases are TGTGCCAGCAGCTTAAGTCCCAGTCAGTATTTT. It specifies CASSLSPSQYF.

The chain combines TRBV18 with TRBJ1-5; D might be TRBD1 (6 bases). This CDR3 comprises 15 residues. Trimming shortened V by 6 bases and J by 7 bases, and 19 bases separated the two germline ends. Germline lookup yields CDR1 KGHSH and CDR2 LQKENI. The CDR3 coding sequence is TGTGCCAGCTCGGCCTCGGGACACAAGGACCAGCCCCAGCATTTT. Protein sequence: CASSASGHKDQPQHF.

The genes are TRBV6-6 and TRBJ2-5; perhaps TRBD1 as D (6 bases). Germline V gives CDR1 MNHNY, CDR2 SVGAGI (reference sequence). V gave up 7 bases and J gave up 2 bases, with 11 bases separating them. The CDR3 is 13 amino acids. Here the CDR3 reads CASTPGQQETQYF. In nucleotides, the CDR3 is TGTGCCAGCACCCCAGGACAGCAAGAGACCCAGTACTTC.

The rearrangement uses TRBV7-2 and TRBJ2-5; D could derive from TRBD1 or TRBD2 (5 bases each). TRBJ2-7 explains the end of the DNA better; the J call may be wrong. The CDR3 is 14 amino acids. Germline V gene data show CDR1 as SGHTA and CDR2 as FQGNSA. In DNA, the CDR3 is TGTGCCAGCAGCTTGGGGGTAAACTCCTACGAGCAGTACTTC. Protein product: CASSLGVNSYEQYF.

Relative to its sample, this clone is medium-sized. The rearrangement uses TRBV5-4 and TRBJ2-5; D unclear. V lost 4 bases and J 0 bases, leaving 4 bases between the germline ends. Germline CDR1 SGHNT, CDR2 YYREEE (reference sequence). This CDR3 comprises 12 residues. In DNA, the CDR3 is TGTGCCAGCAGCCCCCACCAAGAGACCCAGTACTTC. It translates to CASSPHQETQYF.

The V and J genes are TRBV7-8 and TRBJ2-1; maybe TRBD2 (6 bases). Between the trimmed V and J ends, which lost 5 bases and 0 bases, there was a span of 17 bases. This CDR3 contains 17 residues. CDR1 and CDR2 (germline): SGHVS, FQNEAQ. CDR3 residues: CASSPGHGGLSYNEQFF. For the CDR3, the DNA is TGTGCCAGCAGCCCCGGCCACGGGGGACTCTCCTACAATGAGCAGTTCTTC. Using reference TRBV7-8 and TRBJ2-1 for the parts outside the CDR3, the full variable domain is GAGVSQSPRYKVAKRGQDVALRCDPISGHVSLFWYQQALGQGPEFLTYFQNEAQLDKSGLPSDRFFAERPEGSVSTLKIQRTQQEDSAVYLCASSPGHGGLSYNEQFFGPGTRLTVL.

The V and J genes are TRBV28 and TRBJ2-7, with D perhaps TRBD1 or TRBD2 (5 bases each). The CDR3 contains 11 residues. Germline V gene data show CDR1 as MDHEN and CDR2 as SYDVKM. V lost 7 bases and J lost 6, with 10 bases in between. The CDR3 bases are TGTGCCAGCATCGGGGCAATCGAGCAGTACTTC. Its protein is CASIGAIEQYF.

This clone is medium-sized in the sample. The chain links TRBV7-9 to TRBJ1-6; the D gene is possibly TRBD1 (5 bases). Germline CDR1 reads SEHNR; CDR2 reads FQNEAQ (reference sequence). V was cut by 5 bases and J by 6 bases, with 17 bases left in between. CDR3 size: 16 residues. CDR3 sequence: CASSPVVGASNSPLHF. In nucleotides, the CDR3 is TGTGCCAGCAGCCCAGTCGTTGGGGCGTCTAATTCACCCCTCCACTTT.

This clone was counted a few times. The chain recombines TRBV5-1 with TRBJ2-5; D remains ambiguous. The CDR3 spans 15 residues. Trimming pared 0 bases from V and 5 bases from J, leaving 14 bases between. Germline CDR1 and CDR2: SGHRS and YFSETQ. CDR3 bases: TGCGCCAGCAGCTTGGTAGGAGCCCTTAGGGAGACCCAGTACTTC. The encoded protein is CASSLVGALRETQYF.

The chain couples TRBV11-2 to TRBJ1-1; 7 nucleotides line up with TRBD1. In germline, CDR1 is SGHAT, CDR2 FQNNGV. CDR3 size: 17 residues. V lost 5 bases, J lost 0 bases, and 12 bases stayed unmatched. The CDR3 DNA reads as TGTGCCAGCAGCCCCCCAGTTGGACAGGCCGTGAACACTGAAGCTTTCTTT. Translated: CASSPPVGQAVNTEAFF.

The chain links TRBV6-5 to TRBJ1-2; perhaps TRBD1 as D (5 bases). This CDR3 has 14 residues. Trimming removed 7 bases at V and 4 bases at J, with 16 bases between. Per germline, CDR1 MNHEY and CDR2 SVGAGI. The CDR3 loop is CASTLGGNLYGYTF. For the CDR3, the DNA is TGTGCCAGCACCTTGGGGGGTAACCTCTATGGCTACACCTTC.

This clone has more than one count but fewer than ten. The chain carries TRBV2 and TRBJ2-1; D remains ambiguous. This CDR3 contains 13 residues. The germline V gene encodes CDR1 SNHLY and CDR2 FYNNEI. V lost 5 bases and J 6 bases, leaving 11 bases between the germline ends. This chain's CDR3 is CASSPGQSNEQFF. As DNA, the CDR3 is TGTGCCAGCAGTCCGGGTCAGTCCAATGAGCAGTTCTTC.

This chain links TRBV14 with TRBJ1-4; TRBD1 agrees at 10 bases. The CDR3 totals 13 residues. The V gene end was trimmed by 4 bases and the J gene end by 11 bases; junction bases not matched to a gene: 4. Germline V gene sequence: CDR1 SGHDN, CDR2 FVKESK. The CDR3 DNA follows: TGTGCCAGCAGCCGCCTGACAGGGGGCAAACTGTTTTTT. It yields the protein CASSRLTGGKLFF.

This chain uses TRBV11-1 with TRBJ1-6, with D unclear. CDR1 SGHAT and CDR2 FQDESV come from the germline V gene (reference sequence). This CDR3 spans 15 amino acids. V lost 2 bases, J lost 7 bases, and 12 bases lay in between. The CDR3 spells CASSLQSSVNSPLHF. DNA of the CDR3: TGTGCCAGCAGCTTACAGAGCAGCGTGAATTCACCCCTCCACTTT.

V gene TRBV11-3 combines with J gene TRBJ1-1, with D unclear. Germline V lookup: CDR1 SGHNT, CDR2 YENEEA. The CDR3 totals 17 residues. Deletions cut 1 base from V and 3 bases from J, with 18 bases between. CDR3 DNA: TGTGCCAGCAGCTTAGGCGGGCCCCTCGTCCCGGACACTGAAGCTTTCTTT. Protein: CASSLGGPLVPDTEAFF.

This clone qualifies as medium-sized (0.01 to 0.1%). The chain has TRBV5-4 and TRBJ2-7; no reliable D call. Germline V gene data show CDR1 as SGHNT and CDR2 as YYREEE (reference sequence). The CDR3 runs 13 residues. Trimming pared 3 bases from V and 7 bases from J, leaving 14 bases between. As DNA, the CDR3 is TGTGCCAGCAGCTCCCCCCTCCTGAGGGAGCAGTACTTC. This encodes CASSSPLLREQYF.

The chain employs TRBV15 and TRBJ2-1; D might be TRBD1 or TRBD2, each matching 5 bases. Germline CDR1 reads LNHNV; CDR2 reads YYDKDF (reference sequence). V lost 0 bases and J 2 bases, leaving 11 bases between the germline ends. The CDR3 loop spans 16 amino acids. CDR3 sequence: CATSRDWGITYNEQFF. The CDR3 nucleotides read TGTGCCACCAGCAGAGATTGGGGGATTACCTACAATGAGCAGTTCTTC.

V gene TRBV6-1 combines with J gene TRBJ2-7; D possibly matches TRBD1 or TRBD2 (6 bases each). Per the germline V gene, CDR1 is MNHNS and CDR2 is SASEGT. The CDR3 loop spans 15 amino acids. Trimming shortened V by 7 bases and J by 7 bases, and 23 bases separated the two germline ends. As DNA, the CDR3 is TGTGCCAGCACCACGGGGGCCCCCTGGTTGGGGGAGCAGTACTTC. Amino acid sequence: CASTTGAPWLGEQYF.

The chain carries TRBV7-2 and TRBJ1-5, with unresolved D. Trimming removed 1 base at V and 0 bases at J, with 7 bases between. The germline V gene has CDR1 SGHTA and CDR2 FQGNSA. This CDR3 region has 15 residues. In DNA form, the CDR3 reads TGTGCCAGCAGCTTAGAGCCGGATAGCAATCAGCCCCAGCATTTT. This encodes CASSLEPDSNQPQHF.